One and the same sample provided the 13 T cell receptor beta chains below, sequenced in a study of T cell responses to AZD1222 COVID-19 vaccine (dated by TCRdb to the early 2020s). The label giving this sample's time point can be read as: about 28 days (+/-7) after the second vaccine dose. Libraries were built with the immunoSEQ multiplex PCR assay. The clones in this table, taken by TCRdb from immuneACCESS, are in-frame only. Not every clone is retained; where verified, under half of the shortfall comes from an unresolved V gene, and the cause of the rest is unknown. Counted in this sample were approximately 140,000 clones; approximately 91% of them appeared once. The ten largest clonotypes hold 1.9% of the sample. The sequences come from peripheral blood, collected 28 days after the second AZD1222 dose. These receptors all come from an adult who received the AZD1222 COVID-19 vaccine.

Here the CDR3 DNA reads TGTGCCAGCTCACCAGCACGCTCTGGAAACACCATATATTTT. As protein: CASSPARSGNTIYF. The chain employs TRBV18 and TRBJ1-3; D not resolved. Germline values: CDR1 KGHSH, CDR2 LQKENI. V lost 2 bases to trimming and J lost 0 bases, with 5 bases between them. This CDR3 has 14 residues.

The DNA for the CDR3 is TGTGCCAGCAGGGGTGGTCAGACCTACTATGGCTACACCTTC. Its translation is CASRGGQTYYGYTF. The chain links TRBV2 to TRBJ1-2; D not certain. The ends were cut back, 6 bases at V and 3 bases at J, with 14 bases in the middle. In germline, CDR1 is SNHLY, CDR2 FYNNEI. CDR3 length equals 14 residues.

DNA of the CDR3: TGCGCCAGCAGGCCAGCGGGAGTGTACGAGCAGTACGTC. Its protein product is CASRPAGVYEQYV. The V call is TRBV10-2, the J call TRBJ2-7; 8 nucleotides align to TRBD2. V trimming: 6 bases; J trimming: 4 bases; junction bases outside the gene matches: 5. Germline V CDR1 and CDR2: WSHSY, SAAADI. The CDR3 is 13 amino acids.

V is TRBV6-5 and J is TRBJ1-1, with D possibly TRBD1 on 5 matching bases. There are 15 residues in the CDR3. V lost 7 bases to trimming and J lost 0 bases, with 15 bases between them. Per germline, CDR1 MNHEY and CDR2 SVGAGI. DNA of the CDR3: TGTGCCAGCATACGGCCAGAGGACATGAACACTGAAGCTTTCTTT. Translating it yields CASIRPEDMNTEAFF.

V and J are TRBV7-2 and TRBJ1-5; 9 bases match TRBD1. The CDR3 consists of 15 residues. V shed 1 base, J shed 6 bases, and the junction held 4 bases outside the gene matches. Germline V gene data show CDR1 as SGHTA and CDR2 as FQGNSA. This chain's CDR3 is CASSLVGQGSQPQHF. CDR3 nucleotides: TGTGCCAGCAGCTTAGTGGGACAGGGTTCTCAGCCCCAGCATTTT. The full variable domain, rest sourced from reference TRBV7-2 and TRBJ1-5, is GAGVSQSPSNKVTEKGKDVELRCDPISGHTALYWYRQSLGQGLEFLIYFQGNSAPDKSGLPSDRFSAERTGGSVSTLTIQRTQQEDSAVYLCASSLVGQGSQPQHFGDGTRLSIL.

The CDR3 reads CASSLGVDREDSPLHF. The CDR3 DNA follows: TGCGCCAGCAGCTTGGGGGTCGACAGGGAGGATTCACCCCTCCACTTT. The rearrangement links TRBV5-1 to TRBJ1-6; 7 bases match TRBD1. Losses at the gene ends were 0 bases for V and 8 bases for J; bases not matched to a gene: 8. The CDR3 has 16 residues. Germline values: CDR1 SGHRS, CDR2 YFSETQ.

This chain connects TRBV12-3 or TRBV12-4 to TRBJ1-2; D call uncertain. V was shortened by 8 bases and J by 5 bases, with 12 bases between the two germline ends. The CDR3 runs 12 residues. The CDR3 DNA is TGTGCCAGCGCCGGAAATTGGTATGGCTACACCTTC. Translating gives CASAGNWYGYTF.

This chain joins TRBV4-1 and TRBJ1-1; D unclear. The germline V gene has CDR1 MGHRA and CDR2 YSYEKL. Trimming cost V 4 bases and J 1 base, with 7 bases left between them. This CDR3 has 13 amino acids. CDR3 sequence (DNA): TGCGCCAGCAGCCTTGACGGGAACACTGAAGCTTTCTTT. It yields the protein CASSLDGNTEAFF.

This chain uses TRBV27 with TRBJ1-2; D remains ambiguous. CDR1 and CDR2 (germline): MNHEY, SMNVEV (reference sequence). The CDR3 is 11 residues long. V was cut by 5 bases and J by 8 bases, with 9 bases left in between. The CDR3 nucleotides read TGTGCCAGCAGTATAGGGCGCGGCTACACCTTC. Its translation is CASSIGRGYTF.

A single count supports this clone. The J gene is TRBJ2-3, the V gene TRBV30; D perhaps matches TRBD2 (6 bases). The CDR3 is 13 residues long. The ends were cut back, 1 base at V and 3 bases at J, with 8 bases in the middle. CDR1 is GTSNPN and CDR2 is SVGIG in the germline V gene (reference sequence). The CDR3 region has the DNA TGTGCCTGGAGTGCCGCGGGGACAGATACGCAGTATTTT. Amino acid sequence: CAWSAAGTDTQYF.

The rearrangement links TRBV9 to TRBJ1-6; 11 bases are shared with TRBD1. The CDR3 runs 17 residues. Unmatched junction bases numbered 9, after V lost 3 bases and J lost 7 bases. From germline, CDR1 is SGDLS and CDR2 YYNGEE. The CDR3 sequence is CASSAGTGGGPNSPLHF. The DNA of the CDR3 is TGTGCCAGCAGCGCCGGGACAGGGGGGGGTCCGAATTCACCCCTCCACTTT.

CDR3 nucleotides: TGTGCCACCAGCAGAGTGCGGACGGAAAACACCGGGGAGCTGTTTTTT. Its translation is CATSRVRTENTGELFF. The rearrangement joins TRBV15 to TRBJ2-2; D not resolved. CDR1 LNHNV and CDR2 YYDKDF come from the germline V gene (reference sequence). The CDR3 totals 16 residues. Trimming stripped 1 base from V and 2 bases from J, with 11 bases between.

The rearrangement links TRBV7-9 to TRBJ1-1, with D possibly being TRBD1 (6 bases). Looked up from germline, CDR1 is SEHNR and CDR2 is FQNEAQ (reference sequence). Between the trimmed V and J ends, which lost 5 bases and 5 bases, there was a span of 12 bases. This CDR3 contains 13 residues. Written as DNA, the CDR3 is TGTGCCAGCAGCCTACAACAGGGAACTGAAGCTTTCTTT. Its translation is CASSLQQGTEAFF.